A selection of T cell receptor beta chains follows, all from one sample in a study of CD8+ T cells in alopecia areata. The data were produced by immunoSEQ multiplex PCR, yet TCRdb's version contains in-frame clones alone and is incomplete. The table lists more than 150,000 clones, 40% to 65% of them singletons. The starting material was CD8+ T cells sorted from blood, obtained at roughly week 52, from a patient treated with tofacitinib. These receptors originate from a human donor with alopecia areata. Both conserved end residues are part of each CDR3. The D gene is left open where the match is weak. Some rows mark clone size as missing; the rest say once, few, many or name a class of expanded clone.

abundance,d_gene,v_gene,j_gene,CDR3nt,CDR3aa
few,-,TRBV4-1,TRBJ2-3,TGCGCCAGCAGCCAAGTGGGGGTAGCCTCAGATACGCAGTATTTT,CASSQVGVASDTQYF
-,TRBD2,TRBV4-3,TRBJ2-2,TGCGCCAGCAGCCAAGAGGAAGCGGGGGAGGCGAACACCGGGGAGCTGTTTTTT,CASSQEEAGEANTGELFF
-,-,TRBV4-3,TRBJ2-1,TGCGCCAGCAGCCAAGTTGAGGGGAACGGTGAGCAGTTCTTC,CASSQVEGNGEQFF
few,-,TRBV5-1,TRBJ2-3,TGCGCCAGCAGCTTGGTGTCGGCGGACACAGATACGCAGTATTTT,CASSLVSADTDTQYF
once,-,TRBV27,TRBJ1-1,TGTGCCAGCGGGGAGGGGGGAACTGAAGCTTTCTTT,CASGEGGTEAFF
-,TRBD2,TRBV15,TRBJ2-5,TGTGCCACCAGCGGCGCAGCGGGGATAGAGACCCAGTACTTC,CATSGAAGIETQYF
-,-,TRBV5-4,TRBJ2-1,TGTGCCAGCAGTAGACAGAATGAGCAGTTCTTC,CASSRQNEQFF
-,-,TRBV29-1,TRBJ2-5,TGCAGCGTTGAAGATCCTGGGGGCCGAAGAGAGACCCAGTACTTC,CSVEDPGGRRETQYF
few,TRBD1,TRBV5-6,TRBJ1-1,TGTGCCAGCAGCCCAGACGGACAGGGCGGGATTTACTGGGCTTTCTTT,CASSPDGQGGIYWAFF
-,-,TRBV5-8,TRBJ1-4,TGTGCCAGCAGCTCTGGATGGACAGCAACTAATGAAAAACTGTTTTTT,CASSSGWTATNEKLFF
few,-,TRBV5-6,TRBJ2-1,TGTGCCAGCAGCTTGCTTGATGAGCAGTTCTTC,CASSLLDEQFF
-,-,TRBV27,TRBJ2-2,TGTGCCAGCAGCCCCGTTCGAGTTTGGGAGCTGTTTTTT,CASSPVRVWELFF
-,TRBD1,TRBV29-1,TRBJ2-7,TGCAGCGTTGTGGAAGGGGGCGGCGAGCAGTACTTC,CSVVEGGGEQYF
-,-,TRBV5-1,TRBJ1-2,TGCGCCAGCAGCATTCGGGGGCCGGGGCATGGCTACACCTTC,CASSIRGPGHGYTF
-,-,TRBV27,TRBJ2-1,TGTGCCAGCAGTTTAAAACAGGTAGACAATGAGCAGTTCTTC,CASSLKQVDNEQFF
-,TRBD1,TRBV19,TRBJ2-3,TGTGCCAGTAGTATGATGGGGGACAGAGTCACAGATACGCAGTATTTT,CASSMMGDRVTDTQYF
-,-,TRBV4-1,TRBJ2-5,TGCGCCAGCAGCCAAGAGGCAAGCCGCTGGGGGTTAGAGACCCAGTACTTC,CASSQEASRWGLETQYF
-,TRBD1,TRBV9,TRBJ2-7,TGTGCCAGCAGCGAAGGGGGCCTCGGCTCCTACGAGCAGTACTTC,CASSEGGLGSYEQYF
few,-,TRBV7-9,TRBJ2-6,TGTGCCAGCAGCCCAAGCTCTGGGGCCAACGTCCTGACTTTC,CASSPSSGANVLTF
few,TRBD2,TRBV11-1,TRBJ2-3,TGTGCCACCGACGGGGGGGGCCGCACAGATACGCAGTATTTT,CATDGGGRTDTQYF
-,TRBD1,TRBV6-4,TRBJ2-3,TGTGCCAGCAGTTACGGGACAGGGGCAGATACGCAGTATTTT,CASSYGTGADTQYF
-,-,TRBV29-1,TRBJ2-6,TGCAGCGTCCCCGGGGCGATAGTCTCTGGGGCCAACGTCCTGACTTTC,CSVPGAIVSGANVLTF
-,TRBD1,TRBV5-6,TRBJ1-2,TGTGCCAGCAGAAGACAGGGGTATGGCTACACCTTC,CASRRQGYGYTF
few,-,TRBV6-5,TRBJ2-3,TGTGCCAGCTGGGGGTGGCGGGGAAACACAGATACGCAGTATTTT,CASWGWRGNTDTQYF
-,-,TRBV9,TRBJ2-1,TGTGCCAGCAGCGTAGTGGGGCGAGGGCGCCTTCCCGCCCTGGGGGAGCAGTTCTTC,CASSVVGRGRLPALGEQFF
-,-,TRBV7-9,TRBJ2-7,TGTGCCAGCAGCGTCCCTTCCGACGGAACAAACGAGCAGTACTTC,CASSVPSDGTNEQYF
-,TRBD1,TRBV29-1,TRBJ1-5,TGCAGCGTCTCAGGGACAGGGAGCAATCAGCCCCAGCATTTT,CSVSGTGSNQPQHF
-,TRBD2,TRBV4-3,TRBJ2-1,TGCGCCAGCAGCCAAGGGGAGCCGGGACTAGAGGGCTACAATGAGCAGTTCTTC,CASSQGEPGLEGYNEQFF
few,-,TRBV29-1,TRBJ2-7,TGCAGCGTTGAAGGTCCGGGGGAGATTACCTACGAGCAGTACTTC,CSVEGPGEITYEQYF
few,-,TRBV5-1,TRBJ1-6,TGCGCCAGCAGCTCGGTGGGGGGCTCGGATTCACCCCTCCACTTT,CASSSVGGSDSPLHF
few,-,TRBV27,TRBJ1-1,TGTGCCAGCCACTTCGCGGGGGCGAACACTGAAGCTTTCTTT,CASHFAGANTEAFF
few,-,TRBV11-2,TRBJ1-1,TGTGCCAGCAGCCCCTCGGGACAGAACACTGAAGCTTTCTTT,CASSPSGQNTEAFF
-,-,TRBV13,TRBJ2-2,TGTGCCAGCAGCTTGGATGAAGCCGGGGAGCTGTTTTTT,CASSLDEAGELFF
-,TRBD1,TRBV5-6,TRBJ1-2,TGTGCCAGCAGCTTACCGTCTGACAGGGGGCTCGATGGCTACACCTTC,CASSLPSDRGLDGYTF
few,-,TRBV5-6,TRBJ2-2,TGTGCCAGCAGCTTGATCGGGGAGCTGTTTTTT,CASSLIGELFF
-,TRBD1,TRBV6-5,TRBJ1-2,TGTGCCAGCAGTTGGCTACAGGGGATTCGAGCTGGCTACACCTTC,CASSWLQGIRAGYTF
-,-,TRBV5-6,TRBJ2-1,TGTGCCAGCTTGAGGGGTCTAAATGAGCAGTTCTTC,CASLRGLNEQFF
-,-,TRBV6-6,TRBJ1-2,TGTGCCAGCAGTTACTCGGGCAGGGAGTCTGGCTACACCTTC,CASSYSGRESGYTF
-,-,TRBV11-2,TRBJ2-7,TGTGCCAGCAGCTTCGGGCCCTCCTACGAGCAGTACTTC,CASSFGPSYEQYF
-,-,TRBV7-6,TRBJ1-2,TGTGCCAGCAGCTCCTTAGGGATGAACTATGGCTACACCTTC,CASSSLGMNYGYTF
-,TRBD1,TRBV7-9,TRBJ1-6,TGTGCCAGCAGACAGGGGGATTGGCCCCTCCACTTT,CASRQGDWPLHF
-,-,TRBV30,TRBJ1-6,TGTGCCTGGAGTCGGGGGACTAATTCACCCCTCCACTTT,CAWSRGTNSPLHF
few,TRBD1,TRBV11-3,TRBJ1-1,TGTGCCAGCGAGGACAGGGCTGGCCGAGCTTTCTTT,CASEDRAGRAFF
-,TRBD2,TRBV5-1,TRBJ2-1,TGCGCCAGCAGCCCGGGACTAGCGCCTCCTGGGCAGTTCTTC,CASSPGLAPPGQFF
-,TRBD1,TRBV5-1,TRBJ2-7,TGCGCCAGCAGCTCGGGGACAGGGGCGAAATACGAGCAGTACTTC,CASSSGTGAKYEQYF
-,-,TRBV6-4,TRBJ2-5,TGTGCCAGCAGTTACTCGACGGGGGGCGCAGAGACCCAGTACTTC,CASSYSTGGAETQYF
-,TRBD1,TRBV4-1,TRBJ1-2,TGCGCCAGCAGCCAATTTCGAGGGGACAGGGGGAGCTATGGCTACACCTTC,CASSQFRGDRGSYGYTF
few,-,TRBV7-9,TRBJ2-1,TGTGCCAGCAGCTTAAGCGACAGCTCCTACAATGAGCAGTTCTTC,CASSLSDSSYNEQFF
-,-,TRBV6-5,TRBJ1-4,TGTGCCAGCAGCCGGGACTCTAATGAAAAACTGTTTTTT,CASSRDSNEKLFF
-,-,TRBV6-5,TRBJ2-1,TGTGCCAGCAGTCTCGACGGAGCGCCCTACAATGAGCAGTTCTTC,CASSLDGAPYNEQFF
-,TRBD1,TRBV5-4,TRBJ1-6,TGTGCCAGCAGCTTGGACAGGGGGAGTTCACCCCTCCACTTT,CASSLDRGSSPLHF
-,TRBD2,TRBV30,TRBJ2-1,TGTGCCTGGAGCCTCGGGGGGGCCGATCAGTTCTTC,CAWSLGGADQFF